The source of this T cell receptor (beta chain) is a study of blood T cell repertoires in COVID-19. As for the study in general: The United States, Italy and Spain were the sources of the acute and convalescent COVID-19 samples.

This CDR3 has 15 amino acids. Trimming pared 8 bases from V and 0 bases from J, leaving 14 bases between. Germline V gene data show CDR1 as SNHLY and CDR2 as FYNNEI. Original handling: Reference gene primer amplification yielded estimated nucleated cell counts. The protocol was immunoSEQ multiplex PCR, while the TCRdb copy is restricted to in-frame clones and leaves out a portion. Clonal size and the V and J genes are those of that table, whereas D and trimming came from the DNA. The table includes some 220,000 clones, over 80% detected once. The V gene is TRBV2, the J gene TRBJ2-4; D may be TRBD2 (5 bases). The receptor's source is a woman aged 55-70 years with active or convalescent COVID-19. The sequenced material came from peripheral blood. The CDR3 spells CASARETLAKNIQYF. Here the CDR3 DNA reads TGTGCCAGCGCTCGGGAAACACTAGCCAAAAACATTCAGTACTTC.